Following are 23 T cell receptor beta chains from one sample sequenced in a study of T cell responses to AZD1222 COVID-19 vaccine. TCRdb's copy holds only in-frame clones and misses some; the assay was immunoSEQ multiplex PCR. This table has fewer than 150,000 clones, around 94% appearing once. Sequenced material: peripheral blood, taken 28 days after the second AZD1222 dose. The receptors shown here come from an adult who received the AZD1222 COVID-19 vaccine.

The chain is built from TRBV19 and TRBJ2-7; D call uncertain. CDR1 and CDR2 (germline): LNHDA, SQIVND (reference sequence). There are 16 residues in the CDR3. Trimming stripped 3 bases from V and 0 bases from J, with 15 bases between. CDR3 sequence (DNA): TGTGCCAGTAGTATTTATCCTGGGTCTCCCTCCTACGAGCAGTACTTC. As protein: CASSIYPGSPSYEQYF.

This chain links TRBV28 with TRBJ1-1; D gene ambiguous. The CDR3 contains 14 residues. Deletions cut 1 base from V and 10 bases from J, with 16 bases between. Germline V gene lookup returns CDR1 MDHEN and CDR2 SYDVKM. The chain's CDR3 is CASSLSQTRGGAFF. The CDR3 region has the DNA TGTGCCAGCAGTTTATCCCAGACCCGAGGTGGAGCTTTCTTT.

The chain has TRBV5-4 and TRBJ2-7, with 8 bases lining up with TRBD1. CDR3 size: 15 residues. J gave up 9 bases and V 0 bases, and 11 bases lay outside the gene matches. CDR1 and CDR2 from the germline V gene are SGHNT and YYREEE (reference sequence). CDR3 in amino acids: CASSLGSGQGRRQYF. In nucleotides, the CDR3 is TGTGCCAGCAGCTTGGGGAGCGGACAGGGTAGGCGGCAGTACTTC.

The chain recombines TRBV7-2 with TRBJ1-5; D remains unclear. Germline CDR1 and CDR2: SGHTA and FQGNSA. Trimming removed 0 bases from V and 3 bases from J, with 9 bases in between. The CDR3 length is 15 residues. The CDR3 DNA follows: TGTGCCAGCAGCTTAGCAGGTCTCAACAATCAGCCCCAGCATTTT. Translating it yields CASSLAGLNNQPQHF. The full variable domain, its missing parts supplied by reference TRBV7-2 and TRBJ1-5, is GAGVSQSPSNKVTEKGKDVELRCDPISGHTALYWYRQSLGQGLEFLIYFQGNSAPDKSGLPSDRFSAERTGGSVSTLTIQRTQQEDSAVYLCASSLAGLNNQPQHFGDGTRLSIL.

The chain combines TRBV5-1 with TRBJ1-3; D is unclear. This CDR3 is 15 amino acids long. Germline CDR1 and CDR2: SGHRS and YFSETQ. V dropped 5 bases and J dropped 0 bases, with 12 bases sitting between them. The DNA for the CDR3 is TGCGCCAGCAGGAGGGATGTAAGCTCTGGAAACACCATATATTTT. It codes for CASRRDVSSGNTIYF.

The chain is built from TRBV4-1 and TRBJ1-5, with unresolved D. The CDR3 sequence is 15 residues long. Germline lookup yields CDR1 MGHRA and CDR2 YSYEKL. V lost 4 bases and J lost 0, with 10 bases in between. DNA of the CDR3: TGCGCCAGCAGCCCCGGGGTCAATAGCAATCAGCCCCAGCATTTT. This codes for CASSPGVNSNQPQHF.

V usage is TRBV9 and J usage is TRBJ1-2, with a possible D match to TRBD1 (6 bases). The ends were cut back, 4 bases at V and 9 bases at J, with 16 bases in the middle. The germline V gene has CDR1 SGDLS and CDR2 YYNGEE. CDR3 length: 13 residues. The CDR3 loop is CASSLGGPGSYTF. The DNA for the CDR3 is TGTGCCAGCAGCCTGGGGGGGCCCGGGAGCTACACCTTC.

V and J are TRBV27 and TRBJ2-3; weak D call: TRBD2 (7 bases). V lost 6 bases and J lost 1, with 17 bases in between. This CDR3 contains 16 residues. Germline-derived CDR1 and CDR2 are MNHEY and SMNVEV (reference sequence). CDR3 nucleotides: TGTGCCAGCAGCCTCCTGTGGGGGGGGCGCACAGATACGCAGTATTTT. Protein: CASSLLWGGRTDTQYF.

The chain is built from TRBV6-5 and TRBJ2-2; 12 bases match TRBD2. Trimming removed 5 bases from V and 6 bases from J; junction bases left unmatched: 4. The CDR3 spans 15 residues. Germline lookup yields CDR1 MNHEY and CDR2 SVGAGI. CDR3 region: CASSPSGGAAGELFF. The CDR3 DNA follows: TGTGCCAGCAGTCCTAGCGGGGGGGCCGCCGGGGAGCTGTTTTTT.

This chain uses TRBV29-1 with TRBJ2-5, with TRBD1 matching over 7 bases. The CDR3 has 14 amino acids. V was clipped by 5 bases and J by 1 base; unmatched bases: 7. From germline, CDR1 is SQVTM and CDR2 ANQGSEA. CDR3 residues: CSVIPGQSQETQYF. For the CDR3, the DNA is TGCAGCGTTATTCCGGGACAGAGCCAAGAGACCCAGTACTTC.

The V and J genes are TRBV25-1 and TRBJ1-1; the D is unclear. This CDR3 is 15 amino acids long. Trimming took off 8 bases at V and 0 bases at J, with 16 bases between the two ends. CDR1 MGHDK and CDR2 SYGVNS come from the germline V gene. The CDR3 sequence: CASLDHGRLNTEAFF. Written as DNA, the CDR3 is TGTGCCAGCCTTGACCACGGACGGCTGAACACTGAAGCTTTCTTT.

The genes are TRBV19 and TRBJ2-1; TRBD2 matches 7 bases. CDR3 size: 16 residues. CDR1 and CDR2 from the germline V gene are LNHDA and SQIVND (reference sequence). Germline trimming cut 9 bases from V and 0 bases from J; bases unmatched to any gene: 11. The CDR3 sequence is CASTITGGSSYNEQFF. The CDR3 DNA is TGTGCCAGCACGATAACGGGCGGGAGCTCCTACAATGAGCAGTTCTTC.

The chain has TRBV4-3 and TRBJ1-2, with no clear D. Germline V lookup: CDR1 LGHNA, CDR2 YSLEER. There are 13 residues in the CDR3. Deletions cut 0 bases from V and 4 bases from J, with 6 bases between. The CDR3 DNA reads as TGCGCCAGCAGCCAAGAAATTAGCTATGGCTACACCTTC. Its protein product is CASSQEISYGYTF.

This clone has a handful of counts. The genes are TRBV5-1 and TRBJ1-1; D remains ambiguous. The length of the CDR3 is 14 residues. Deletions cut 4 bases from V and 4 bases from J, with 14 bases between. Germline V gene sequence: CDR1 SGHRS, CDR2 YFSETQ. CDR3 nucleotide sequence: TGCGCCAGCAGCCCGGATGGGTTAGTCACTGAAGCTTTCTTT. Residues: CASSPDGLVTEAFF.

The V and J genes are TRBV12-3 or TRBV12-4 and TRBJ1-5; 7 bases match TRBD1. V was clipped by 6 bases and J by 6 bases; unmatched bases: 5. The length of the CDR3 is 13 residues. The DNA of the CDR3 is TGTGCCAGCAGCCAGGGGGGCCTTCAGCCCCAGCATTTT. It codes for CASSQGGLQPQHF.

This sequence joins TRBV11-3 and TRBJ1-1; perhaps TRBD1 as D (5 bases). The germline V gene has CDR1 SGHNT and CDR2 YENEEA. Trimming stripped 1 base from V and 6 bases from J, with 15 bases between. This CDR3 comprises 15 residues. This CDR3 is CASSLGGTPMAEAFF. The CDR3 nucleotides are TGTGCCAGCAGCTTAGGAGGGACGCCGATGGCTGAAGCTTTCTTT.

The chain employs TRBV19 and TRBJ1-4; 9 bases align to TRBD1. V lost 5 bases, J lost 11 bases, and 9 bases stayed unmatched. Germline V lookup: CDR1 LNHDA, CDR2 SQIVND (reference sequence). This CDR3 spans 14 amino acids. The CDR3 sequence: CASSVGQGRRKLFF. The DNA of the CDR3 is TGTGCCAGTAGTGTGGGACAGGGAAGGAGGAAACTGTTTTTT.

This chain connects TRBV5-6 to TRBJ1-2; D remains unclear. CDR1 and CDR2 from the germline V gene are SGHDT and YYEEEE. V was trimmed by 6 bases and J by 4 bases, leaving 22 bases between them. The CDR3 contains 16 residues. CDR3 DNA sequence: TGTGCCAGCACCTCTGGAGGGCTGGCAGAACCCTATGGCTACACCTTC. Its protein product is CASTSGGLAEPYGYTF.

The gene calls are TRBV4-3 and TRBJ1-1, with 7 bases matching TRBD1. V lost 4 bases, J lost 4 bases, and 9 bases stayed unmatched. This CDR3 is built from 15 residues. Germline loops: CDR1 LGHNA, CDR2 YSLEER. DNA for the CDR3: TGCGCCAGCAGCCCCCTTCTTCACAGGGGCACTGAAGCTTTCTTT. This encodes CASSPLLHRGTEAFF.

The chain carries TRBV5-8 and TRBJ1-2, with unresolved D. CDR1 is SGHTS, CDR2 YDEGEE, per germline. The CDR3 is 13 residues long. Trimming took off 4 bases at V and 2 bases at J, with 9 bases between the two ends. CDR3 region: CASSQTENYGYTF. As DNA, the CDR3 is TGTGCCAGCAGCCAAACAGAGAACTATGGCTACACCTTC.

V and J are TRBV5-1 and TRBJ2-7, with D maybe TRBD2 (6 bases). V was clipped by 2 bases and J by 2 bases, with 8 bases between them. CDR1 and CDR2 from the germline V gene are SGHRS and YFSETQ. The CDR3 has 13 amino acids. This CDR3 reads CASSFSGPYEQYF. The DNA of the CDR3 is TGCGCCAGCAGCTTCAGCGGGCCCTACGAGCAGTACTTC.

With respect to this clone: The sample holds other DNA sequences that translate to the same CDR3. The chain has TRBV10-3 and TRBJ1-2, with D possibly TRBD1 on 6 matching bases. CDR3 length equals 12 residues. The V and J ends lost 3 bases and 6 bases respectively, with 8 bases between them. Germline CDR1 is ENHRY and CDR2 is SYGVKD. The CDR3: CAISDPGDGYTF. CDR3 bases: TGTGCCATCAGTGATCCAGGGGATGGCTACACCTTC.

This clone occurred once. The rearrangement links TRBV19 to TRBJ1-2, with D hard to call. The V end was cut by 7 bases, the J end by 2 bases, with 8 bases between. The CDR3 runs to 12 residues. Germline V gives CDR1 LNHDA, CDR2 SQIVND (reference sequence). In DNA form, the CDR3 reads TGTGCCAGTAATAATAGGAACTATGGCTACACCTTC. Residues: CASNNRNYGYTF.